This T cell receptor beta chain was sequenced in a study of early T cells in non-severe SARS-CoV-2 infection. Each CDR3 protein gets one entry after TCRdb re-called the 5' RACE reads with MiXCR. The sample lists 75,000 or so distinct CDR3 sequences; 10% to 12% were seen once. This clonotype was seen at least ten times. Between the trimmed V and J ends, which lost 6 bases and 5 bases, there was a span of 19 bases. The CDR3 runs 15 residues. The sequence was collected from an adult who was a healthcare worker with PCR-confirmed SARS-CoV-2 infection or an uninfected control (not recorded which). The material was whole blood, obtained at baseline. This chain links TRBV12-3 or TRBV12-4 with TRBJ1-1; D may be TRBD1 (5 bases). CDR3 nucleotide sequence: TGTGCCAGCAGGCGGACGGCAGGGCGCGGTACTGAAGCTTTCTTT. Amino acid sequence: CASRRTAGRGTEAFF.